These 5 T cell receptor beta chains were all obtained from the same sample, sequenced in a study of blood T cell repertoires in COVID-19. Produced via immunoSEQ multiplex PCR; TCRdb's table is partial and in-frame only. The sample carries approximately 210,000 clones, over 80% recorded once. The sample consisted of peripheral blood. All receptors come from a man aged 55 to 69 with COVID-19, enrolled during active disease.

This clone was detected only once. The chain has TRBV2 and TRBJ2-5, with 10 bases fitting TRBD1. Germline V lookup: CDR1 SNHLY, CDR2 FYNNEI. The CDR3 consists of 16 residues. J lost 1 base, V lost 4 bases, and 6 bases had no gene match. DNA for the CDR3: TGTGCCAGCAGTGGGAGGAGGACAGGGGGCCAAGAGACCCAGTACTTC. Protein: CASSGRRTGGQETQYF.

J is TRBJ2-3 and V is TRBV5-6; 8 nucleotides agree with TRBD1. Germline V CDR1 and CDR2: SGHDT, YYEEEE. The J segment lost 5 bases and the V segment lost 4 bases, leaving 9 bases of the junction unmatched. There are 15 residues in the CDR3. CDR3 residues: CASSIRQGYRDTQYF. Written as DNA, the CDR3 is TGTGCCAGCAGCATCCGACAGGGGTACAGAGATACGCAGTATTTT. Full variable domain (outside the CDR3, taken from reference TRBV5-6 and TRBJ2-3): DAGVTQSPTHLIKTRGQQVTLRCSPKSGHDTVSWYQQALGQGPQFIFQYYEEEERQRGNFPDRFSGHQFPNYSSELNVNALLLGDSALYLCASSIRQGYRDTQYFGPGTRLTVL.

This chain uses TRBV3-1 (or the pseudogene TRBV3-2) with TRBJ1-6; D is unresolved. The CDR3 contains 15 residues. CDR1 LGHDT and CDR2 YNNKEL come from the germline V gene (reference sequence). V dropped 5 bases and J dropped 0 bases, with 8 bases sitting between them. The CDR3 DNA follows: TGTGCCAGCAGCGACGCGGGCTCCTATAATTCACCCCTCCACTTT. This gives the protein CASSDAGSYNSPLHF.

V and J are TRBV15 and TRBJ1-1; D is possibly TRBD1 (5 bases). V was clipped by 1 base and J by 1 base, with 10 bases between them. CDR1 is LNHNV, CDR2 YYDKDF, per germline (reference sequence). This CDR3 contains 15 residues. CDR3 nucleotides: TGTGCCACCAGCAGAGCGCGGGGCTGGAACACTGAAGCTTTCTTT. Protein sequence: CATSRARGWNTEAFF. The variable domain in full, completed from reference TRBV15 and TRBJ1-1, reads DAMVIQNPRYQVTQFGKPVTLSCSQTLNHNVMYWYQQKSSQAPKLLFHYYDKDFNNEADTPDNFQSRRPNTSFCFLDIRSPGLGDTAMYLCATSRARGWNTEAFFGQGTRLTVV.

The V gene is TRBV6-5, the J gene TRBJ1-6; maybe TRBD1 (6 bases). V was clipped by 10 bases and J by 10 bases, with 17 bases between them. The CDR3 covers 13 residues. Per the germline V gene, CDR1 is MNHEY and CDR2 is SVGAGI. CDR3 in amino acids: CATMDSFHSPLHF. In DNA, the CDR3 is TGTGCCACCATGGACAGTTTCCACTCACCCCTCCACTTT.